These 5 T cell receptor beta chains were sequenced from one sample in a study of cytomegalovirus exposure and HLA in healthy donors. The assay was immunoSEQ multiplex PCR, and TCRdb's table has in-frame clones only and misses some. The sample shows about 120,000 clones, more than 70% of them seen only once. Sequenced sample: PBMCs. These TCRs come from a young man in good health and CMV-seronegative.

V is TRBV19 and J is TRBJ2-7; 7 bases are shared with TRBD1. CDR1 LNHDA and CDR2 SQIVND come from the germline V gene (reference sequence). The ends lost 2 bases at V and 6 bases at J; junction bases unmatched: 10. The CDR3 contains 15 residues. Here the CDR3 reads CASSITGTAPIEQYF. The CDR3 region has the DNA TGTGCCAGTAGTATAACCGGGACAGCGCCTATCGAGCAGTACTTC.

The J gene is TRBJ2-3, the V gene TRBV4-1; 11 bases fit TRBD2. Germline CDR1 MGHRA, CDR2 YSYEKL. The CDR3 runs to 18 residues. Germline trimming cut 2 bases from V and 4 bases from J; bases unmatched to any gene: 11. CDR3 coding DNA: TGCGCCAGCAGCCAAATCATAGCGGGGGGGGGTTCCGCAGATACGCAGTATTTT. Amino acids: CASSQIIAGGGSADTQYF.

The J gene is TRBJ1-1, the V gene TRBV7-6; 8 positions match TRBD1. This CDR3 has 14 residues. J was trimmed by 5 bases and V by 5 bases; bases with no gene match: 7. Germline V lookup: CDR1 SGHVS, CDR2 FNYEAQ. CDR3 loop: CASSKRTGRTEAFF. As DNA, the CDR3 is TGTGCCAGCAGCAAGAGGACAGGGAGGACTGAAGCTTTCTTT.

The chain combines TRBV14 with TRBJ1-1; D possibly corresponds to TRBD1 (6 bases). Looked up from germline, CDR1 is SGHDN and CDR2 is FVKESK. The CDR3 covers 13 residues. Trimming cost V 6 bases and J 0 bases, with 8 bases left between them. CDR3 DNA sequence: TGTGCCAGCAGGGACAGCATGAACACTGAAGCTTTCTTT. It specifies CASRDSMNTEAFF.

J is TRBJ1-1 and V is TRBV6-1; D is unclear. Germline V gene lookup returns CDR1 MNHNS and CDR2 SASEGT. There are 15 residues in the CDR3. The germline V and J ends were trimmed by 6 bases and 6 bases, with 20 bases remaining between them. The CDR3 nucleotides are TGTGCCAGCAGGAGGGTGTCAGATAACACCGCTGAAGCTTTCTTT. Translating it yields CASRRVSDNTAEAFF.